One and the same sample provided the 14 T cell receptor beta chains below, sequenced in a study of T-cell reconstitution after alpha-beta-depleted transplantation in children. TCRbeta library construction was performed incorporating unique molecular identifiers. TCRdb redid the calling of the PCR reads with MiXCR, one entry per CDR3 protein. The profile shows 450,000 to 600,000 distinct CDR3 sequences, approximately 10% of them singletons. The input for sequencing was PBMCs, taken before TCRalphabeta/CD19-depleted stem cell transplant. The origin of the receptors is a child aged 2 to 10 with inherited bone marrow failure, due to receive a stem cell transplant.

Details on this clonotype: A clone one base away is much larger, so this may be a read error. The chain carries TRBV29-1 and TRBJ2-1, with unresolved D. With 6 bases removed from V and 3 bases from J, the gap between germline ends came to 24 bases. The CDR3 spans 17 residues. CDR1 is SQVTM, CDR2 ANQGSEA, per germline. CDR3 residues: CSVVPVPAVGLYNEQFF. DNA for the CDR3: TGCAGCGTCGTTCCGGTCCCTGCGGTGGGCCTCTACAATGAGCAGTTCTTC.

About this clonotype itself: This may be a read error, as it is one base from a much larger clone. V usage is TRBV11-2 and J usage is TRBJ2-1, with D perhaps assigned TRBD1 or TRBD2 (7 bases each). The CDR3 sequence is 15 residues long. Germline V gene lookup returns CDR1 SGHAT and CDR2 FQNNGV. CDR3 region: CARSLGGGRYNEQFF. The CDR3 DNA reads TGTGCCCGCAGCTTAGGGGGCGGGAGATACAATGAGCAGTTCTTC.

In regard to this clonotype: Given a much more abundant clone one base away, this may be a read error. V gene TRBV14 combines with J gene TRBJ1-2; D not resolved. Germline lookup yields CDR1 SGHDN and CDR2 FVKESK. CDR3 length: 15 amino acids. The CDR3 nucleotides read TGTGCCAGCAGCCAAGAGACAAGTTTAAGCTATGGCTGCACCTTC. This codes for CASSQETSLSYGCTF.

This clonotype appeared many times. The chain's CDR3 is CASSYSPSGSAPYNEQFF. The CDR3 bases are TGTGCCAGCAGTTACTCGCCCAGCGGGAGCGCCCCCTACAATGAGCAGTTCTTC. The chain uses TRBV6-5 and TRBJ2-1; 8 bases match TRBD2. The V and J ends lost 0 bases and 2 bases, in that order; junction bases with no gene match: 9. This CDR3 region has 18 residues. Germline V lookup: CDR1 MNHEY, CDR2 SVGAGI.

V and J are TRBV9 and TRBJ2-7, with a weak D call TRBD1 (6 bases). CDR1 is SGDLS and CDR2 is YYNGEE in the germline V gene. Trimming cost V 2 bases and J 0 bases, with 18 bases left between them. This CDR3 has 17 amino acids. The DNA for the CDR3 is TGTGCCAGCAGCGTGCCCTTGAACAGGGAAAGCTCCTACGAGCAGTACTTC. Translation: CASSVPLNRESSYEQYF.

This clonotype was counted at least ten times. The DNA for the CDR3 is TGTGCCAGCAGCGCAGGAGGAAACACCATATATTTT. This codes for CASSAGGNTIYF. This chain joins TRBV7-9 and TRBJ1-3; no definite D call. The germline V gene encodes CDR1 SEHNR and CDR2 FQNEAQ (reference sequence). CDR3 length equals 12 residues. Trimming took 5 bases from V and 4 from J, leaving 6 bases between them.

This clonotype was recorded at least ten times. The chain couples TRBV4-3 to TRBJ1-1; 9 nucleotides align to TRBD1. Germline V lookup: CDR1 LGHNA, CDR2 YSLEER. V dropped 3 bases and J dropped 5; count of bases not matched to a gene: 7. The CDR3 is made up of 15 amino acids. CDR3 sequence: CASSQDRGTVTEAFF. The CDR3 DNA reads as TGCGCCAGCAGCCAGGACAGGGGAACGGTGACTGAAGCTTTCTTT.

This clonotype was counted ten times or more. The chain uses TRBV28 and TRBJ1-2; possible D gene TRBD1, 6 bases. This CDR3 comprises 15 residues. Per the germline V gene, CDR1 is MDHEN and CDR2 is SYDVKM. V shed 10 bases and J shed 2 bases, with 20 bases lying between them. Here the CDR3 DNA reads TGTGCCACCCAAAATGGGGGCAGGACGAACTATGGCTACACCTTC. Translating it yields CATQNGGRTNYGYTF.

Ten or more counts support this clonotype. V usage is TRBV19 and J usage is TRBJ1-2, with D uncertain. CDR1 and CDR2 (germline): LNHDA, SQIVND (reference sequence). V was clipped by 5 bases and J by 8 bases, with 21 bases between them. This CDR3 spans 15 amino acids. The CDR3: CASSPRHRAPAGYTF. The CDR3 DNA follows: TGTGCCAGTAGTCCCCGACACCGCGCCCCTGCGGGCTACACCTTC.

This clonotype was found many times. This rearrangement joins TRBV5-1 to TRBJ2-7; a possible D gene is TRBD1 (5 bases). The germline V and J ends were trimmed by 4 bases and 1 base, with 15 bases remaining between them. The CDR3 covers 15 residues. CDR1 and CDR2 from the germline V gene are SGHRS and YFSETQ. The DNA of the CDR3 is TGCGCCAGCAGCCTTGGACAAGTACGATCCTACGAGCAGTACTTC. Its translation: CASSLGQVRSYEQYF.

This clonotype has a count of ten or more. V usage is TRBV27 and J usage is TRBJ1-5; no clear D. The CDR3 sequence is 13 residues long. Trimming took off 2 bases at V and 2 bases at J, with 4 bases between the two ends. Germline V gives CDR1 MNHEY, CDR2 SMNVEV (reference sequence). For the CDR3, the DNA is TGTGCCAGCAGTTTAGTGGGCAATCAGCCCCAGCATTTT. Encoded protein: CASSLVGNQPQHF.

This clonotype showed up many times. The V gene is TRBV27, the J gene TRBJ2-1; 7 bases agree with TRBD2. The CDR3 has 13 residues. Trimming removed 3 bases from V and 6 bases from J; junction bases left unmatched: 2. Germline CDR1 is MNHEY and CDR2 is SMNVEV (reference sequence). DNA for the CDR3: TGTGCCAGCAGTTTTCGCGGGGGCAATGAGCAGTTCTTC. It specifies CASSFRGGNEQFF.

This clonotype was found many times. V and J are TRBV4-3 and TRBJ2-7, with a possible D match to TRBD1 (6 bases). The CDR3 spans 14 residues. Germline V gene lookup returns CDR1 LGHNA and CDR2 YSLEER. Trimming shortened V by 6 bases and J by 5 bases, and 17 bases separated the two germline ends. CDR3 bases: TGCGCCAGCAGATTAGCACAGGGAAATGACGAGCAGTACTTC. Protein product: CASRLAQGNDEQYF.

This clonotype came up many times. The V gene is TRBV27, the J gene TRBJ2-1; 7 nucleotides match TRBD1. V gave up 3 bases and J gave up 5 bases; unmatched junction bases: 7. Germline V CDR1 and CDR2: MNHEY, SMNVEV (reference sequence). The CDR3 is 15 amino acids. The CDR3 reads CASSLTLQGDNEQFF. CDR3 in DNA: TGTGCCAGCAGTTTGACCCTCCAGGGGGACAATGAGCAGTTCTTC.